The source of this TCR beta chain is a study of blood T cell repertoires in COVID-19. Overall study: T cells, B-cell-depleted T cells, or PBMCs supplied cDNA or gDNA.

Germline V lookup: CDR1 SSHAT, CDR2 FNYEAQ (reference sequence). CDR3 size: 15 residues. Trimming at V came to 3 bases and at J to 6 bases, leaving 7 bases not matched to a gene. The repertoire was sequenced with immunoSEQ multiplex PCR; TCRdb's copy has only in-frame clones and lacks some. Of approximately 260,000 clones detected, about 81% appear once; the ten largest clones hold roughly 12%. Sequencing input: peripheral blood. The rearrangement uses TRBV7-7 and TRBJ2-3; 9 positions agree with TRBD2. The receptor comes from a woman in her sixties or seventies with active or convalescent COVID-19. The CDR3 DNA reads TGTGCCAGCAGCTTTGGGCGGGGGGGCCCCGATACGCAGTATTTT. This translates into CASSFGRGGPDTQYF.